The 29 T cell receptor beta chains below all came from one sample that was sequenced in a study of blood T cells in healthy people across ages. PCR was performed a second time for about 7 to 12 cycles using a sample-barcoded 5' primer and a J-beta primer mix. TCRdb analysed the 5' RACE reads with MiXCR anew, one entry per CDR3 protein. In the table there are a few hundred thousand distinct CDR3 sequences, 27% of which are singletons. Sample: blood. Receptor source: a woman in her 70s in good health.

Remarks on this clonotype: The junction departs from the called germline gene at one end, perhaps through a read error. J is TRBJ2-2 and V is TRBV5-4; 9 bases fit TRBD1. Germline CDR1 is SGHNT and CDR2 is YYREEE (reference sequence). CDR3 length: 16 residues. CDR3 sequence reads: CAGSGTVDRGTGELFF. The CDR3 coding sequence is TGTGCCGGCAGCGGAACCGTGGACAGGGGAACCGGGGAGCTGTTTTTT.

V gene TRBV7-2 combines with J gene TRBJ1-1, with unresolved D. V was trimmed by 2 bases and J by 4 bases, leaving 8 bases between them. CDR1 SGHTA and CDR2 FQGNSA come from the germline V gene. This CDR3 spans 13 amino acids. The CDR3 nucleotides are TGTGCCAGCAGCTTACCCGGGGTCACTGAAGCTTTCTTT. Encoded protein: CASSLPGVTEAFF.

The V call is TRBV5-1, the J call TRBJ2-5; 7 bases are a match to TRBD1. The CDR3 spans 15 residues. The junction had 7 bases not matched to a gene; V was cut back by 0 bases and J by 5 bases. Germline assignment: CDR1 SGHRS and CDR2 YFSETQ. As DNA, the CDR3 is TGCGCCAGCAGCTTGGCGACAGGGTCGGGGGAGACCCAGTACTTC. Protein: CASSLATGSGETQYF.

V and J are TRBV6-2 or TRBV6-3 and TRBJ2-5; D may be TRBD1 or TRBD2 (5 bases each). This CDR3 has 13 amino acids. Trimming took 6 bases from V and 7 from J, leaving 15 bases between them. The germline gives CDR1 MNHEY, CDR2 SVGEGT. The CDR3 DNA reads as TGTGCCAGCAGGGATTCGGGGCCACCGACCCAGTACTTC. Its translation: CASRDSGPPTQYF.

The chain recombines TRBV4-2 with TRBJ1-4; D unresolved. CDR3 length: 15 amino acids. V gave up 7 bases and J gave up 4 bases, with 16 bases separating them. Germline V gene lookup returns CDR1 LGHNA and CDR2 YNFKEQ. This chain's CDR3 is CASTESGQDNEKLFF. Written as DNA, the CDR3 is TGTGCCAGCACCGAAAGTGGGCAGGATAATGAAAAACTGTTTTTT.

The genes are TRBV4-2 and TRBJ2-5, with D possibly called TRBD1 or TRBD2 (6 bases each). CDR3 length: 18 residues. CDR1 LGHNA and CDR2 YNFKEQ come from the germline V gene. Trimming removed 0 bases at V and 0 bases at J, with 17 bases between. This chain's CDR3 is CASSQDFAGQGYQETQYF. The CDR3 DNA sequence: TGTGCCAGCAGCCAAGATTTTGCGGGGCAGGGGTACCAAGAGACCCAGTACTTC.

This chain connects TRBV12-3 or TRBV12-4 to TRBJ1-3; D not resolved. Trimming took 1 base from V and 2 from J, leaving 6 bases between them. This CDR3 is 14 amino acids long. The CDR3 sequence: CASSLVGTGNTIYF. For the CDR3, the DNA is TGTGCCAGCAGTTTAGTGGGGACTGGAAACACCATATATTTT.

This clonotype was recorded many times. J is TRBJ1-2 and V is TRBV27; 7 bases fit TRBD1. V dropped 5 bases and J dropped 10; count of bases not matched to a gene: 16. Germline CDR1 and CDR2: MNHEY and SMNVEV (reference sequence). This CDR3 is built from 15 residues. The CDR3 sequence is CASSPSKGAPGAYTF. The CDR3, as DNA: TGTGCCAGCAGTCCCTCCAAGGGGGCCCCAGGTGCCTACACCTTC.

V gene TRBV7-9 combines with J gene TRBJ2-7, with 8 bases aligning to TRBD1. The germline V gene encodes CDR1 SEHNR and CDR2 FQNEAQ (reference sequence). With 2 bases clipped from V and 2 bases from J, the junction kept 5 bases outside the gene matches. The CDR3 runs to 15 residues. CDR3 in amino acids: CASSLMTGVPYEQYF. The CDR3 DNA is TGTGCCAGCAGCTTAATGACAGGGGTCCCCTACGAGCAGTACTTC.

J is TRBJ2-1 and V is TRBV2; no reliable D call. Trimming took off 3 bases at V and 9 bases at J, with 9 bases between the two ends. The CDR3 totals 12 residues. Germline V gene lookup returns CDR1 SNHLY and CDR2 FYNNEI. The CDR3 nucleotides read TGTGCCAGCAGTGATAGGGCCGGTGAGCAGTTCTTC. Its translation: CASSDRAGEQFF.

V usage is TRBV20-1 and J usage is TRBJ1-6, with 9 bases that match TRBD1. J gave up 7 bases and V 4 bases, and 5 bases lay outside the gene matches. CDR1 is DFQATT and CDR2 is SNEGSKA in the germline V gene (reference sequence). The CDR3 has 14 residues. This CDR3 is CSATLGTGNSPLHF. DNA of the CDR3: TGCAGTGCTACCTTAGGGACAGGGAATTCACCCCTCCACTTT.

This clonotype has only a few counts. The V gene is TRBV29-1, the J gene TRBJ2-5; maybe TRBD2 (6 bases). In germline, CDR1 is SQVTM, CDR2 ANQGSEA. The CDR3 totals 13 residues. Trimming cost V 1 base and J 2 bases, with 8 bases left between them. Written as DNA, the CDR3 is TGCAGCGTTGAAGGACTAGATCAAGAGACCCAGTACTTC. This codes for CSVEGLDQETQYF.

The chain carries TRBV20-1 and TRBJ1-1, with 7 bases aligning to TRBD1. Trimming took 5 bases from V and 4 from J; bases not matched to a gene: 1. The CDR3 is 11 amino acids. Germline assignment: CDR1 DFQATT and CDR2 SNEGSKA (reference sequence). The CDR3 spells CSADRATEAFF. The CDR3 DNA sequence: TGCAGTGCTGACAGGGCCACTGAAGCTTTCTTT.

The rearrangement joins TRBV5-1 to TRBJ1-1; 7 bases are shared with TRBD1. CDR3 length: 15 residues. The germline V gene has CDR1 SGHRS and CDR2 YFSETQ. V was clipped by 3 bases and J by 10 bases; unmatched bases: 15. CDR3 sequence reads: CASSSDTGASGVAFF. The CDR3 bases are TGCGCCAGCAGCTCCGACACAGGGGCTTCGGGGGTAGCTTTCTTT.

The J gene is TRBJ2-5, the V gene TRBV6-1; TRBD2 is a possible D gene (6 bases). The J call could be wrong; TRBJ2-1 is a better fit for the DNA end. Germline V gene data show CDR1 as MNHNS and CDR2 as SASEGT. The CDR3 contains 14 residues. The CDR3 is CASSRWGVGDEQFF. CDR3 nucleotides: TGTGCCAGCAGCCGTTGGGGGGTTGGGGATGAGCAGTTCTTC.

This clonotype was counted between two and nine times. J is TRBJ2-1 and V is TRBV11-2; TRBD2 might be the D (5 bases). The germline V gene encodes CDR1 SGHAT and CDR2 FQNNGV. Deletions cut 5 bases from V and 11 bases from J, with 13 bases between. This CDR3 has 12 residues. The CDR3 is CASSQEAPQQFF. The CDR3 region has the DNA TGTGCCAGCAGCCAGGAGGCACCCCAGCAGTTCTTC.

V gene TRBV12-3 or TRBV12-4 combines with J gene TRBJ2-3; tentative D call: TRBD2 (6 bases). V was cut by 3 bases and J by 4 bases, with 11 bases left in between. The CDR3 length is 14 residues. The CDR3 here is CASSFGLTADTQYF. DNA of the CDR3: TGTGCCAGCAGTTTTGGACTAACCGCAGATACGCAGTATTTT.

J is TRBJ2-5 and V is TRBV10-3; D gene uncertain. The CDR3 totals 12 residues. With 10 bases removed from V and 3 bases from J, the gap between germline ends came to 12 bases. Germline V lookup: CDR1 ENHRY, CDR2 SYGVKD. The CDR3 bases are TGTGCCACCGCGTGGGTAAAAGAGACCCAGTACTTC. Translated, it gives CATAWVKETQYF.

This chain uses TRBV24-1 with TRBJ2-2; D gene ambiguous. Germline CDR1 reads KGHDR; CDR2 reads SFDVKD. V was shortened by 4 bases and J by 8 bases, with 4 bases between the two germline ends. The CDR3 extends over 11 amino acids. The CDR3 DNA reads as TGTGCCACCAGTGACTCTGGGGAGCTGTTTTTT. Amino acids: CATSDSGELFF.

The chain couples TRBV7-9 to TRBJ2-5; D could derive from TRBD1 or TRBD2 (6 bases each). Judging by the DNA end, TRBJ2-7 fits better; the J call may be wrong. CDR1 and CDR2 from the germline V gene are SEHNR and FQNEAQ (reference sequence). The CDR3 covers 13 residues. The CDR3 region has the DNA TGTGCCAGCAGCTCCCTCGGGGGCGACGAGCAGTACTTC. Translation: CASSSLGGDEQYF.

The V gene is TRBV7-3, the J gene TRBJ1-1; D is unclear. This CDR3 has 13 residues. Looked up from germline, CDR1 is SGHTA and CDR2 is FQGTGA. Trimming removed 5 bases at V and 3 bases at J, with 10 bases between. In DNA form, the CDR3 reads TGTGCCAGCAGCGGGAGTGTGGACACTGAAGCTTTCTTT. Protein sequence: CASSGSVDTEAFF.

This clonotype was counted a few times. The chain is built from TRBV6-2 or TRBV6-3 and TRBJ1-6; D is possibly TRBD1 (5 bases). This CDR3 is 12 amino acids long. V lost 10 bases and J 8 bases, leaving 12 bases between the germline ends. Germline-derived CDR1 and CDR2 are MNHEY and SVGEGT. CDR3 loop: CATRDGHSPLHF. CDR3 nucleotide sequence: TGTGCCACCCGGGACGGTCATTCACCCCTCCACTTT.

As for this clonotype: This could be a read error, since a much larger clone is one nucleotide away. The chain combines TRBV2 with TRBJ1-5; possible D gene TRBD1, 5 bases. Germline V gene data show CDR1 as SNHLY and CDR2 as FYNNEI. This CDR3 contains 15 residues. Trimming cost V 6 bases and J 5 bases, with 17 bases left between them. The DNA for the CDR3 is TGTGCCAGCAGCCCGGCGGGGGGAGGCGATCAGCCCCAGCATTTT. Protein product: CASSPAGGGDQPQHF.

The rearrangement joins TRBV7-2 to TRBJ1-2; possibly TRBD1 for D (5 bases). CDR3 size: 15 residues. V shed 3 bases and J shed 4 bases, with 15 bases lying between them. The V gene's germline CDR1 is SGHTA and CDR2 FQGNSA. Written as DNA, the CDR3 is TGTGCCAGCAGCTTGGGGGGAAGTCCCCGCTATGGCTACACCTTC. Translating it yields CASSLGGSPRYGYTF.

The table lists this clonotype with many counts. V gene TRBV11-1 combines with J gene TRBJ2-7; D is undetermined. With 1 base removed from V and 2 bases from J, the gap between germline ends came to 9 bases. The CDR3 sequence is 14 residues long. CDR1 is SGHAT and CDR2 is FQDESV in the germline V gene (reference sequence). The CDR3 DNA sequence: TGTGCCAGCAGCTTAGGAACAGAGGCCTACGAGCAGTACTTC. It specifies CASSLGTEAYEQYF.

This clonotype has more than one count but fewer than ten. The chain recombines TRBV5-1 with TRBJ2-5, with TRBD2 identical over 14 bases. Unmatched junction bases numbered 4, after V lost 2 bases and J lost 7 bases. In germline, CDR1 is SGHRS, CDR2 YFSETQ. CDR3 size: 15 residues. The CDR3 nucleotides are TGCGCCAGCAGCTTCGCCGGGACTAGCGGGGGGACCCAGTACTTC. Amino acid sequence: CASSFAGTSGGTQYF.

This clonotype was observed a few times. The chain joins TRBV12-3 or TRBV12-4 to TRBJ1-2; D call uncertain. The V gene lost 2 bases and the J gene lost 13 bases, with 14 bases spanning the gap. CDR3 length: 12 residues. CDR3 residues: CASSLYSFSFTF. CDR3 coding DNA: TGTGCCAGCAGTTTATACAGTTTTAGCTTCACCTTC.

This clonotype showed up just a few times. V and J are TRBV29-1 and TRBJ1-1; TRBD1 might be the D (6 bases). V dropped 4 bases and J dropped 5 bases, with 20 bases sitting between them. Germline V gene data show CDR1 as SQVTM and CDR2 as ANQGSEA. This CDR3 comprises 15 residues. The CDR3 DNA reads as TGCAGCGTTGGGGGGGAACAGGGTAAGACTACTGAAGCTTTCTTT. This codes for CSVGGEQGKTTEAFF.

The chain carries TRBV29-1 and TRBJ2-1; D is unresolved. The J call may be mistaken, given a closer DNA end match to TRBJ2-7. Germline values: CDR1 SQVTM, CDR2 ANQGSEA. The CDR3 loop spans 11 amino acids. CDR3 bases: TGCAGCGTGGCTTATGATGGCGAGCAGTACTTC. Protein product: CSVAYDGEQYF.